The clone carrying this TCR beta chain was recorded only once. This entry is derived from a study of cytomegalovirus exposure and HLA in healthy donors. With 7 bases removed from V and 3 bases from J, the gap between germline ends came to 6 bases. In germline, CDR1 is SGHAT, CDR2 FQDESV (reference sequence). CDR3 length: 11 residues. PCR amplification relied on 60 Vbeta primers (plus 13 Jbeta primers). Clones were read by immunoSEQ multiplex PCR, and TCRdb kept only the in-frame ones, dropping some. Of under 200,000 clones detected, approximately 77% appear once; the ten largest clones hold about 4%. The clonotype was recovered from a man aged 25 to 40 in good health and CMV-seropositive. Sequenced sample: PBMCs. The chain joins TRBV11-1 to TRBJ2-5; no definite D call. The CDR3 here is CASTREETQYF. Written as DNA, the CDR3 is TGTGCCAGCACCCGTGAAGAGACCCAGTACTTC.